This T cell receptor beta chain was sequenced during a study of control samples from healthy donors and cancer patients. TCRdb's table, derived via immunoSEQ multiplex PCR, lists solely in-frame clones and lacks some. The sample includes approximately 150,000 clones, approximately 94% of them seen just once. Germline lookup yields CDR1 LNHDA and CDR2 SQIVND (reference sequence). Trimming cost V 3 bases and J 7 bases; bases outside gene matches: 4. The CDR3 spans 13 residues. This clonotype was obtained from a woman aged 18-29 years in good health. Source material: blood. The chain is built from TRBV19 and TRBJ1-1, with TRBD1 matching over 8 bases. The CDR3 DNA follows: TGTGCCAGTAGTATTAGACAGGGGAGTGAAGCTTTCTTT. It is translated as CASSIRQGSEAFF.